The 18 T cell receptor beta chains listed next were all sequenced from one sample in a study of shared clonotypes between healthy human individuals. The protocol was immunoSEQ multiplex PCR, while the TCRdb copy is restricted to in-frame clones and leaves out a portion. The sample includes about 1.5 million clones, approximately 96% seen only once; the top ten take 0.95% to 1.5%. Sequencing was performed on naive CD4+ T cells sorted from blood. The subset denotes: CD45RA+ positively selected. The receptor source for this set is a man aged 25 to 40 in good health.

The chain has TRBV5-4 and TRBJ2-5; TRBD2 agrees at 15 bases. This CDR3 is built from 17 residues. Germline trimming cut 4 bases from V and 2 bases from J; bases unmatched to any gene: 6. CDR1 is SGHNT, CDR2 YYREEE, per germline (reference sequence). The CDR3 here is CASSPGTSGRYQETQYF. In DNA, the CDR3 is TGTGCCAGCAGCCCAGGGACTAGCGGGAGGTATCAAGAGACCCAGTACTTC.

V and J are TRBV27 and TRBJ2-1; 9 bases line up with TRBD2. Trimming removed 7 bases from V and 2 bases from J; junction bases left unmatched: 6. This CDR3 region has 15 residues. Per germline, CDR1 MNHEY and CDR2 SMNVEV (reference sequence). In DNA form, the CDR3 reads TGTGCCAGCAACCGAGCGGGAGGACCCTACAATGAGCAGTTCTTC. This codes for CASNRAGGPYNEQFF.

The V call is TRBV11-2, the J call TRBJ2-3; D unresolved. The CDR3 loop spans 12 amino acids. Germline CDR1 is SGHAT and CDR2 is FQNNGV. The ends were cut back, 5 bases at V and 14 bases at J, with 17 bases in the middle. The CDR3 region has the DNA TGTGCCAGCAGCCCCCCGGATCTCTCGCGGTATTTT. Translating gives CASSPPDLSRYF. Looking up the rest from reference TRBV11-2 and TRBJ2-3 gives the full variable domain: EAGVAQSPRYKIIEKRQSVAFWCNPISGHATLYWYQQILGQGPKLLIQFQNNGVVDDSQLPKDRFSAERLKGVDSTLKIQPAKLEDSAVYLCASSPPDLSRYFGPGTRLTVL.

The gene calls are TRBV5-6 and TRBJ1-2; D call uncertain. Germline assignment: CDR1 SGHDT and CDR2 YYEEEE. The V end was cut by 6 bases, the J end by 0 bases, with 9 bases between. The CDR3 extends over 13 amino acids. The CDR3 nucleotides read TGTGCCAGCAAGTCAGCTTCTAACTATGGCTACACCTTC. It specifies CASKSASNYGYTF.

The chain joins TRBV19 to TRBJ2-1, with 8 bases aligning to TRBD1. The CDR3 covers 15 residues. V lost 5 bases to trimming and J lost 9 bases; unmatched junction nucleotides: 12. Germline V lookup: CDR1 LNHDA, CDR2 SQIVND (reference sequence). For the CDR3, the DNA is TGTGCCAGTAGTGCATCCTGGGACAGGTTGGCTGAGCAGTTCTTC. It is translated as CASSASWDRLAEQFF.

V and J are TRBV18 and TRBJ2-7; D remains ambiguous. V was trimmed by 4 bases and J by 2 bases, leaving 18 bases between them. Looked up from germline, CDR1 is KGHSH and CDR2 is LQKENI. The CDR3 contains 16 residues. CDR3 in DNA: TGTGCCAGCTCACGCGAAGATCCTAAATTCCCCTACGAGCAGTACTTC. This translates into CASSREDPKFPYEQYF.

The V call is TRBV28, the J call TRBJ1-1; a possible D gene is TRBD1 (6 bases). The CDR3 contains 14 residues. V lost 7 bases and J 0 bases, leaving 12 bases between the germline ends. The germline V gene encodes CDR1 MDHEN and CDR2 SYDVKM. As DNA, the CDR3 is TGTGCCAGCATCAGTGGGGGCTTGAACACTGAAGCTTTCTTT. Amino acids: CASISGGLNTEAFF.

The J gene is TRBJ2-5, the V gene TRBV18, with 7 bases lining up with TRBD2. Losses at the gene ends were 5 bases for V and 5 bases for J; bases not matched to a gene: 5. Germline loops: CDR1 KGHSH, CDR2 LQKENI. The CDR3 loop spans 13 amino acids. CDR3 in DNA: TGTGCCAGCTCAGACGCGGGAGAGGAGACCCAGTACTTC. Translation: CASSDAGEETQYF.

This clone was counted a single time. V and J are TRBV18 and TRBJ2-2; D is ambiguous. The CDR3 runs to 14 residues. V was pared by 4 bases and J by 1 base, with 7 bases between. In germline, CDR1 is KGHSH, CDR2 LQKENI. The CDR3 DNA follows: TGTGCCAGCTCACTTTCAGGGAACACCGGGGAGCTGTTTTTT. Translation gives CASSLSGNTGELFF.

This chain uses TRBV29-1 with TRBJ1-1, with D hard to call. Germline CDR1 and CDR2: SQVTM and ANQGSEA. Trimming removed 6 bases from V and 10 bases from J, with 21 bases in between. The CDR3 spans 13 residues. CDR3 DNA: TGCAGCGTAAGAGGGCGGCAAACCTTCAGAGCTTTCTTT. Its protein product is CSVRGRQTFRAFF.

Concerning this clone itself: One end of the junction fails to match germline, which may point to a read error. This CDR3 is CASSKSPSGGLPDF. CDR3 in DNA: TGTGCCAGCAGCAAAAGCCCGTCAGGGGGCCTTCCGGATTTT. The chain has TRBV7-2 and TRBJ1-5; 8 nucleotides match TRBD1. This CDR3 contains 14 residues. Germline V gene lookup returns CDR1 SGHTA and CDR2 FQGNSA.

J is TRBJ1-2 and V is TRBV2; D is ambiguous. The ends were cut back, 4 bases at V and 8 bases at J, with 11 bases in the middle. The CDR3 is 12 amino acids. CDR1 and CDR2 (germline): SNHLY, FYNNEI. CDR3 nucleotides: TGTGCCAGCAGTGTTCCTGAAGGGGGCTACACCTTC. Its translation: CASSVPEGGYTF.

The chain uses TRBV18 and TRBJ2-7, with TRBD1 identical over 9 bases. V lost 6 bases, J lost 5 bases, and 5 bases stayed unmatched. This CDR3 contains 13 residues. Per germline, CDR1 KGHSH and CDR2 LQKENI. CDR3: CASSGRTGDEQYF. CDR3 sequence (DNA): TGTGCCAGCTCGGGTAGGACAGGGGACGAGCAGTACTTC.

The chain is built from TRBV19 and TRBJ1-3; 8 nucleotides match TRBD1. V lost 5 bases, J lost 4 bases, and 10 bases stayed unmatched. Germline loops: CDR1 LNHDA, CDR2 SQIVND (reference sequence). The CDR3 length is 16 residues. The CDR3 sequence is CASSVETGDYGNTIYF. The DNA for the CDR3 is TGTGCCAGTAGTGTCGAGACAGGGGATTACGGAAACACCATATATTTT.

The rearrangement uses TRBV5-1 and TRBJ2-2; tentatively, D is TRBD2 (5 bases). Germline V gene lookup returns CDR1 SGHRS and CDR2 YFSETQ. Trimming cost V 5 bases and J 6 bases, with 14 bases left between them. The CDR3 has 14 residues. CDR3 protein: CASRGDTVAGELFF. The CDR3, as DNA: TGCGCCAGCAGGGGAGATACGGTGGCCGGGGAGCTGTTTTTT.

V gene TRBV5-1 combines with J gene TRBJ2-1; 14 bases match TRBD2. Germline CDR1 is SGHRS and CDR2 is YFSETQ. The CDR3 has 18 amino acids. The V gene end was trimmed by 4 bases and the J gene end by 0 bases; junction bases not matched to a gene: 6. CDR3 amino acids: CASSRAGTSGSSYNEQFF. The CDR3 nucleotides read TGCGCCAGCAGCAGAGCCGGGACTAGCGGGAGCTCCTACAATGAGCAGTTCTTC.

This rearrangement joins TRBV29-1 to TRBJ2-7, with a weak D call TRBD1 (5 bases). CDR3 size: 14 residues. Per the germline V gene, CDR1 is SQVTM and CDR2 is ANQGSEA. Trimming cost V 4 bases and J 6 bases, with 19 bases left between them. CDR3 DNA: TGCAGCGTTGTGTATTACAGTATCCAGGGCGAGCAGTACTTC. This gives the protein CSVVYYSIQGEQYF.

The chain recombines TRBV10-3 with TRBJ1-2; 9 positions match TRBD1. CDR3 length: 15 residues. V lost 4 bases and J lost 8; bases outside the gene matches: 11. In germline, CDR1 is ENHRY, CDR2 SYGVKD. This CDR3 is CAISALTTGGRGYTF. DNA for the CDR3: TGTGCCATCAGTGCGCTCACTACAGGGGGCCGAGGCTACACCTTC.